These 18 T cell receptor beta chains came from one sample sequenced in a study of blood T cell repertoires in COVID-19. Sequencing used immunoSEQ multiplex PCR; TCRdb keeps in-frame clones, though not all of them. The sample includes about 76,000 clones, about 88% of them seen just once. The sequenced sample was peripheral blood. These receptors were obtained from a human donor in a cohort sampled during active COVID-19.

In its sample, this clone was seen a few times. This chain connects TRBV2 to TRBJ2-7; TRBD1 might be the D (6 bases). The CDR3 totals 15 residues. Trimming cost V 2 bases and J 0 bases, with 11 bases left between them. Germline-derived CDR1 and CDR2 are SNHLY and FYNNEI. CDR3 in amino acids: CASSEIPGASYEQYF. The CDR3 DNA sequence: TGTGCCAGCAGTGAAATTCCAGGGGCCTCCTACGAGCAGTACTTC.

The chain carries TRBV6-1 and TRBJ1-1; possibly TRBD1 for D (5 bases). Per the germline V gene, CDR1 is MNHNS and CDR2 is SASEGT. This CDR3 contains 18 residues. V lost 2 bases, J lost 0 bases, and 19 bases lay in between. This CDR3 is CASSEFLSGSFMNTEAFF. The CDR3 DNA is TGTGCCAGCAGTGAATTTTTGTCAGGGTCCTTTATGAACACTGAAGCTTTCTTT.

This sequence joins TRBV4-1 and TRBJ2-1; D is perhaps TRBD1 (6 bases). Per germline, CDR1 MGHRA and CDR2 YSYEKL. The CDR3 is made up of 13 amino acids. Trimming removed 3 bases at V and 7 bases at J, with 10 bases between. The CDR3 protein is CASSQGHRNEQFF. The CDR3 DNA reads TGCGCCAGCAGCCAGGGACACCGTAATGAGCAGTTCTTC.

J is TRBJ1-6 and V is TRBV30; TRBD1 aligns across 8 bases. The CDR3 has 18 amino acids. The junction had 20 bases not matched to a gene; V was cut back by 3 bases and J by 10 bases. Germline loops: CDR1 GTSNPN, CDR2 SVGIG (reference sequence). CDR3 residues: CAWRAGFYSGGAESPLHF. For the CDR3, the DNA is TGTGCCTGGAGAGCGGGCTTCTACTCAGGGGGCGCTGAATCACCCCTCCACTTT.

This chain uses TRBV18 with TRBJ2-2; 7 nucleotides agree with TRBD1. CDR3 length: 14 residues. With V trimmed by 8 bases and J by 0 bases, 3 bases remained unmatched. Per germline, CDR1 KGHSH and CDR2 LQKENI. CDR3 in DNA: TGTGCCAGCACCGGGACAGCGAACACCGGGGAGCTGTTTTTT. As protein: CASTGTANTGELFF.

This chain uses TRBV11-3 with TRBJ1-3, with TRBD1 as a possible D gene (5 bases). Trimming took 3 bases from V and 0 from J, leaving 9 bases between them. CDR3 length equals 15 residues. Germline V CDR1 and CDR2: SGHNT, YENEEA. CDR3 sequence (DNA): TGTGCCAGCAGCTTGGGACTGTACTCTGGAAACACCATATATTTT. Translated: CASSLGLYSGNTIYF.

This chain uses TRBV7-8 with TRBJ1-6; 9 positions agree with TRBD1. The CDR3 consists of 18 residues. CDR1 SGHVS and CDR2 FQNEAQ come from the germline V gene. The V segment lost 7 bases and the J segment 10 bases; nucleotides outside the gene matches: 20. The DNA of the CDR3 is TGTGCCAGCACCTTCACTAGTTCTACAGGGGGCGCTGGCTCACCCCTCCACTTT. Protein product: CASTFTSSTGGAGSPLHF.

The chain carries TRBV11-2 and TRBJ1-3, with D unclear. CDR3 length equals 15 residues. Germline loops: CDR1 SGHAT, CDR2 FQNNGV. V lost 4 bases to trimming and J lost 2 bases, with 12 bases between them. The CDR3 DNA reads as TGTGCCAGCAGCTCTACCCACAGTACTGGAAACACCATATATTTT. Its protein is CASSSTHSTGNTIYF.

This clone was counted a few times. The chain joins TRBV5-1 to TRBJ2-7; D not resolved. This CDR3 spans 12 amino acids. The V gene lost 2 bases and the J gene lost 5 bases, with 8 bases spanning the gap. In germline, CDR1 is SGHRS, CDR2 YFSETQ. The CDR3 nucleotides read TGCGCCAGCAGCTTAACATGGCACGAGCAGTACTTC. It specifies CASSLTWHEQYF.

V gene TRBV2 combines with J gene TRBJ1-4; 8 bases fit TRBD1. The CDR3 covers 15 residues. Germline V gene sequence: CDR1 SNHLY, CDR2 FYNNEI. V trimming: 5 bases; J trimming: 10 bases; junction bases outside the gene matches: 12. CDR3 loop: CASSQPRTGLGKLFF. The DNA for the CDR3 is TGTGCCAGCAGTCAACCCCGGACAGGGCTCGGAAAACTGTTTTTT.

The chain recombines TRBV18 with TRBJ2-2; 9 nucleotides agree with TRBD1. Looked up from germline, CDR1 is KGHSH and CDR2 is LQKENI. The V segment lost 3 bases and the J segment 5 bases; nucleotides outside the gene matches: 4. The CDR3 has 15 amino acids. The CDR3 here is CASSPKGQGTGELFF. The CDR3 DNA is TGTGCCAGCTCACCCAAGGGACAGGGAACCGGGGAGCTGTTTTTT.

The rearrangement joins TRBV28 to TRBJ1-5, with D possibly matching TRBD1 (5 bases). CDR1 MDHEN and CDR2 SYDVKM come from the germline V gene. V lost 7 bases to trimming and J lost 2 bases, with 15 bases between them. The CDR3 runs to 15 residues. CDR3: CASNNGVGGNQPQHF. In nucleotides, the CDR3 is TGTGCCAGCAACAATGGGGTAGGGGGCAATCAGCCCCAGCATTTT.

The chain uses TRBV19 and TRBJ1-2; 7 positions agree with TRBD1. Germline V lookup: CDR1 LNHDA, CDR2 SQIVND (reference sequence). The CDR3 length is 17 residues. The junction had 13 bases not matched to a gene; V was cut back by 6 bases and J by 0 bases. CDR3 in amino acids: CASSTHRRDRANYGYTF. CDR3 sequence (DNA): TGTGCCAGTAGCACGCACCGCCGGGACAGAGCTAACTATGGCTACACCTTC.

The CDR3 reads CASSIPRGNRRTEAFF. The CDR3 region has the DNA TGTGCCAGTAGTATACCCCGAGGGAACAGACGGACTGAAGCTTTCTTT. The chain has TRBV19 and TRBJ1-1; D is unresolved. Trimming took off 2 bases at V and 5 bases at J, with 18 bases between the two ends. The CDR3 is 16 residues long. Germline V lookup: CDR1 LNHDA, CDR2 SQIVND (reference sequence).

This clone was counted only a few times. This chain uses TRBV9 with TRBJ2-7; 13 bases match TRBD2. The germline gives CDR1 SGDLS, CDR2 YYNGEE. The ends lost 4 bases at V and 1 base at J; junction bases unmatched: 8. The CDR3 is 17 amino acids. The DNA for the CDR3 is TGTGCCAGCAGCCCCCGGACTAGCGGGAGATCATCCTACGAGCAGTACTTC. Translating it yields CASSPRTSGRSSYEQYF.

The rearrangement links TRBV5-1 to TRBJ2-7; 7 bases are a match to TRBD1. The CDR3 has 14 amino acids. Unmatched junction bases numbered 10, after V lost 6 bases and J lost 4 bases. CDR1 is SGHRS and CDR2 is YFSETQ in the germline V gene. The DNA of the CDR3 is TGCGCCAGCAATCCGGGACAGAGAAATTACGAGCAGTACTTC. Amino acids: CASNPGQRNYEQYF.

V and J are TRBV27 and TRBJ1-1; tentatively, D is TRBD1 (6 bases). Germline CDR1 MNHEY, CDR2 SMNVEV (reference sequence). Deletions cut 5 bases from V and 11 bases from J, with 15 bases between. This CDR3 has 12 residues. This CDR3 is CASSITGSEAFF. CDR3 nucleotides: TGTGCCAGCAGTATTACAGGGAGTGAGGCTTTCTTT.

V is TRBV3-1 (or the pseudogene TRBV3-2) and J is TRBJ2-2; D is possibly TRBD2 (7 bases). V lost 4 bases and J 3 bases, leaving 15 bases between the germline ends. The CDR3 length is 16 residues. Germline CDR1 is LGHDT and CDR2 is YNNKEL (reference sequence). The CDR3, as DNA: TGTGCCAGCAGCCCTTTTGGGGGGGCTTACACCGGGGAGCTGTTTTTT. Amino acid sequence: CASSPFGGAYTGELFF.